This record covers a single TCR beta chain. Its cognate antigen is unknown. The CDR3 is made up of 14 amino acids. V lost 5 bases and J lost 2, with 10 bases in between. Germline CDR1 reads LNHDA; CDR2 reads SQIVND (reference sequence). The data stem from a study of T cell responses to AZD1222 COVID-19 vaccine. General study results and limits: All repertoire sampling was performed exclusively after the peak T cell response. Donors in the cohort were predominantly white British and more often female, and clonal diversity was possibly underestimated. The study reported that nearly half of spike-specific TCRs target unmutated variant regions. Once two AZD1222 doses were given, Spike-specific TCR breadth and depth went up.

Some clones are missing from TCRdb's copy, which holds only in-frame ones; the method was immunoSEQ multiplex PCR. In the table there are 200,000 to 300,000 clones, approximately 93% of which are singletons. The receptor's source is an adult in good health. V and J are TRBV19 and TRBJ1-5; the D is unclear. The specimen was peripheral blood, collected on day 0 of AZD1222 vaccination. In nucleotides, the CDR3 is TGTGCCAGTAGTGCCTTTACAGGCAATCAGCCCCAGCATTTT. Translating it yields CASSAFTGNQPQHF. Complete variable domain (other parts from reference TRBV19 and TRBJ1-5): DGGITQSPKYLFRKEGQNVTLSCEQNLNHDAMYWYRQDPGQGLRLIYYSQIVNDFQKGDIAEGYSVSREKKESFPLTVTSAQKNPTAFYLCASSAFTGNQPQHFGDGTRLSIL.